This T cell receptor (beta chain) is drawn from a study of cytomegalovirus exposure and HLA in healthy donors. Broader study findings: As was reported, the HLA-A and HLA-B alleles of most subjects were accurately predicted from TCR beta sequences. Whilst most TCR sequences proved rare, a subset of public TCRs occurred across many donors.

PCR amplification relied on 60 Vbeta primers (plus 13 Jbeta primers). Repertoires were generated with immunoSEQ multiplex PCR, while TCRdb's copy carries only in-frame clones and drops some. The sample contains around 150,000 clones, roughly three quarters of which appear only once. In the case of this clone: Its antigen is still unknown.

V gave up 5 bases and J gave up 0 bases, with 19 bases separating them. This CDR3 spans 17 amino acids. Germline V gene lookup returns CDR1 MNHEY and CDR2 SMNVEV (reference sequence). What was sequenced was PBMCs. The TCR was taken from a woman aged 45 to 65 in good health and CMV-seronegative. This rearrangement joins TRBV27 to TRBJ1-2; D may be TRBD1 (5 bases). The CDR3 spells CASSPPPGRVANYGYTF. CDR3 bases: TGTGCCAGCAGTCCCCCCCCCGGCAGGGTAGCTAACTATGGCTACACCTTC.